These 20 T cell receptor beta chains originate from one sample sequenced in a study of beta chain features in type 1 diabetes. Study outcomes and limitations: Significant though moderate, a shortening of TCRB CDR3s appeared in all four CD4+ subsets of Type 1 diabetes patients.

Every isolated RNA sample was fully reverse transcribed, so sequencing captured expressed TCRB transcripts. Some clones are missing from TCRdb's copy, which holds only in-frame ones; the method was immunoSEQ multiplex PCR. Altogether around 14,000 clones are present, more than 70% being singletons, with the ten largest covering around 0.31%. For these receptors, no antigen is known. The sequenced sample consisted of stem cell memory CD4+ T cells from blood. These TCRs come from a woman aged 18-35 years with type 1 diabetes.

The chain employs TRBV10-3 and TRBJ1-1, with D possibly being TRBD1 (5 bases). The ends were cut back, 4 bases at V and 6 bases at J, with 9 bases in the middle. CDR3 length: 12 amino acids. In germline, CDR1 is ENHRY, CDR2 SYGVKD. DNA for the CDR3: TGTGCCATCAGTGCAGCGGGGGCTGAAGCTTTCTTT. It encodes CAISAAGAEAFF.

The chain couples TRBV5-1 to TRBJ2-2, with D maybe TRBD2 (5 bases). The V gene lost 3 bases and the J gene lost 0 bases, with 12 bases spanning the gap. The germline V gene encodes CDR1 SGHRS and CDR2 YFSETQ. This CDR3 has 16 residues. CDR3 sequence: CASSWEGAANTGELFF. The CDR3 DNA follows: TGCGCCAGCAGCTGGGAAGGAGCGGCGAACACCGGGGAGCTGTTTTTT. The full variable domain, in which reference TRBV5-1 and TRBJ2-2 provide the parts outside the CDR3, is KAGVTQTPRYLIKTRGQQVTLSCSPISGHRSVSWYQQTPGQGLQFLFEYFSETQRNKGNFPGRFSGRQFSNSRSEMNVSTLELGDSALYLCASSWEGAANTGELFFGEGSRLTVL.

This chain links TRBV4-3 with TRBJ2-5; 8 nucleotides align to TRBD1. J gave up 6 bases and V 1 base, and 4 bases lay outside the gene matches. This CDR3 is 14 amino acids long. The germline CDR1 and CDR2 sequences are LGHNA and YSLEER. CDR3 in amino acids: CASSQGDRRQTQYF. DNA of the CDR3: TGCGCCAGCAGCCAAGGGGACAGGCGGCAGACCCAGTACTTC.

A single count supports this clone. The chain has TRBV7-2 and TRBJ2-1, with D unresolved. This CDR3 has 15 residues. V was shortened by 5 bases and J by 0 bases, with 11 bases between the two germline ends. Germline V lookup: CDR1 SGHTA, CDR2 FQGNSA. CDR3 sequence reads: CASSPPASSYNEQFF. CDR3 nucleotides: TGTGCCAGCAGCCCACCGGCTAGCTCCTACAATGAGCAGTTCTTC.

This chain joins TRBV7-2 and TRBJ2-3; D not certain. CDR3 length: 12 residues. V was trimmed by 5 bases and J by 6 bases, leaving 9 bases between them. CDR1 SGHTA and CDR2 FQGNSA come from the germline V gene. CDR3 in amino acids: CASSLDSDTQYF. The CDR3 coding sequence is TGTGCCAGCAGCCTCGACTCGGATACGCAGTATTTT.

The chain carries TRBV29-1 and TRBJ1-1, with no clear D. V was shortened by 4 bases and J by 1 base, with 13 bases between the two germline ends. Germline V gives CDR1 SQVTM, CDR2 ANQGSEA. The CDR3 loop spans 14 amino acids. CDR3 loop: CSVVALKSNTEAFF. The CDR3 DNA reads TGCAGCGTTGTAGCGTTAAAGTCGAACACTGAAGCTTTCTTT.

This chain uses TRBV6-5 with TRBJ1-2, with 7 bases that match TRBD1. Germline CDR1 reads MNHEY; CDR2 reads SVGAGI. Trimming cost V 6 bases and J 4 bases; bases outside gene matches: 5. CDR3 length: 13 residues. The CDR3 loop reads CASSQRQGYGYTF. The CDR3 nucleotides read TGTGCCAGCAGCCAACGACAGGGCTATGGCTACACCTTC.

V gene TRBV9 combines with J gene TRBJ2-5; 9 positions agree with TRBD2. Trimming removed 0 bases from V and 2 bases from J; junction bases left unmatched: 14. The CDR3 covers 19 residues. The germline gives CDR1 SGDLS, CDR2 YYNGEE. CDR3: CASSVAPMGSGSLQETQYF. The CDR3 DNA follows: TGTGCCAGCAGCGTAGCCCCCATGGGTAGCGGGAGTCTTCAAGAGACCCAGTACTTC.

The chain has TRBV29-1 and TRBJ1-2; TRBD1 matches 7 bases. Germline CDR1 reads SQVTM; CDR2 reads ANQGSEA. V shed 4 bases and J 8 bases; nucleotides not matched to a gene: 16. There are 15 residues in the CDR3. CDR3 in DNA: TGCAGCGTTGTCCCCCGACAGGGATACGGGAAGGGCTACACCTTC. Encoded protein: CSVVPRQGYGKGYTF.

This chain joins TRBV6-5 and TRBJ1-1; maybe TRBD1 (6 bases). This CDR3 spans 14 amino acids. V was clipped by 6 bases and J by 3 bases, with 14 bases between them. The germline V gene encodes CDR1 MNHEY and CDR2 SVGAGI. The CDR3 DNA reads as TGTGCCAGCAGCCTCGGGGGGGCTCACACTGAAGCTTTCTTT. It is translated as CASSLGGAHTEAFF.

The chain recombines TRBV7-2 with TRBJ2-1, with 11 bases fitting TRBD2. Per germline, CDR1 SGHTA and CDR2 FQGNSA. CDR3 size: 15 residues. J gave up 4 bases and V 5 bases, and 4 bases lay outside the gene matches. CDR3 in amino acids: CASSPRLAGYNEQFF. The CDR3 DNA sequence: TGTGCCAGCAGCCCCAGACTAGCGGGGTACAATGAGCAGTTCTTC.

V is TRBV6-5 and J is TRBJ1-1; a possible D gene is TRBD1 (6 bases). The CDR3 contains 12 residues. V lost 10 bases and J lost 4, with 13 bases in between. CDR1 and CDR2 from the germline V gene are MNHEY and SVGAGI. In DNA, the CDR3 is TGTGCCACCCACAGGGCAAGCACTGAAGCTTTCTTT. This gives the protein CATHRASTEAFF.

V gene TRBV6-5 combines with J gene TRBJ2-3, with 10 bases lining up with TRBD2. Germline trimming cut 6 bases from V and 2 bases from J; bases unmatched to any gene: 5. The CDR3 extends over 15 amino acids. Germline CDR1 MNHEY, CDR2 SVGAGI. The CDR3 sequence is CASSPSGRATDTQYF. For the CDR3, the DNA is TGTGCCAGCAGCCCCAGCGGGAGGGCCACAGATACGCAGTATTTT.

This clone was found once. V and J are TRBV19 and TRBJ2-5; TRBD2 matches at 12 bases. Germline CDR1 reads LNHDA; CDR2 reads SQIVND (reference sequence). This CDR3 is 15 amino acids long. V lost 3 bases to trimming and J lost 5 bases; unmatched junction nucleotides: 4. The CDR3 reads CASSILAGGGETQYF. The CDR3 DNA reads as TGTGCCAGTAGTATCCTAGCGGGAGGGGGTGAGACCCAGTACTTC.

The chain combines TRBV7-2 with TRBJ2-7; 8 bases are a match to TRBD2. Germline loops: CDR1 SGHTA, CDR2 FQGNSA. Trimming removed 4 bases from V and 4 bases from J; junction bases left unmatched: 9. CDR3 length: 15 amino acids. CDR3 DNA: TGTGCCAGCAGCTATGGACTAGCCTCATTTTACGAGCAGTACTTC. This sequence encodes CASSYGLASFYEQYF.

This clone has only one observation. This chain links TRBV11-2 with TRBJ2-7; the D gene is possibly TRBD1 (5 bases). The CDR3 consists of 14 residues. The germline CDR1 and CDR2 sequences are SGHAT and FQNNGV. V was clipped by 5 bases and J by 6 bases, with 17 bases between them. The CDR3: CASSLRPKGREQYF. DNA for the CDR3: TGTGCCAGCAGCCTACGCCCTAAGGGGCGCGAGCAGTACTTC.

The rearrangement uses TRBV30 and TRBJ1-2; D possibly corresponds to TRBD1 (5 bases). Per germline, CDR1 GTSNPN and CDR2 SVGIG (reference sequence). V was trimmed by 3 bases and J by 6 bases, leaving 17 bases between them. The CDR3 is made up of 14 amino acids. This CDR3 is CAWRYRPLSHGYTF. The CDR3 DNA sequence: TGTGCCTGGAGGTACAGGCCCCTCTCCCATGGCTACACCTTC.

This clone was found a few times. V gene TRBV5-1 combines with J gene TRBJ2-5, with TRBD1 matching 8 bases. The CDR3 sequence is 13 residues long. CDR1 SGHRS and CDR2 YFSETQ come from the germline V gene. The V and J ends lost 3 bases and 4 bases, in that order; junction bases with no gene match: 2. The CDR3 DNA follows: TGCGCCAGCAGCTCGGACAGGGCAGAGACCCAGTACTTC. This gives the protein CASSSDRAETQYF.

The gene calls are TRBV19 and TRBJ2-3, with TRBD2 matching 13 bases. CDR1 and CDR2 from the germline V gene are LNHDA and SQIVND (reference sequence). This CDR3 comprises 16 residues. V was clipped by 9 bases and J by 1 base; unmatched bases: 7. The CDR3 DNA sequence: TGTGCCAGCGGTGGGACTAGCGGGGACCGCACAGATACGCAGTATTTT. Translation gives CASGGTSGDRTDTQYF.

The chain has TRBV9 and TRBJ2-7; D is undetermined. V lost 4 bases to trimming and J lost 0 bases, with 20 bases between them. Germline loops: CDR1 SGDLS, CDR2 YYNGEE. The CDR3 length is 17 residues. CDR3 DNA: TGTGCCAGCAGCCCTGGGCTGTCATCGAAGAGCTCCTACGAGCAGTACTTC. Its translation: CASSPGLSSKSSYEQYF.